This T cell receptor beta chain was obtained from a study of identical twins. Trimming shortened V by 4 bases and J by 9 bases, and 17 bases separated the two germline ends. The CDR3 sequence is 14 residues long. From germline, CDR1 is SGHRS and CDR2 YFSETQ. TCRdb fed the 5' RACE reads into MiXCR, producing one record per CDR3 protein. The table shows 550,000 to 700,000 distinct CDR3 sequences, with 20% to 25% occurring only once. The sample also formed part of further work on T cells expressing NK-cell markers.

The receptor's source is a young woman in good health. V and J are TRBV5-1 and TRBJ2-1, with D maybe TRBD2 (6 bases). What was sequenced was PBMCs. CDR3 residues: CASSTSLPGGEQFF. CDR3 DNA sequence: TGCGCCAGCAGCACCAGTTTGCCCGGGGGTGAGCAGTTCTTC.